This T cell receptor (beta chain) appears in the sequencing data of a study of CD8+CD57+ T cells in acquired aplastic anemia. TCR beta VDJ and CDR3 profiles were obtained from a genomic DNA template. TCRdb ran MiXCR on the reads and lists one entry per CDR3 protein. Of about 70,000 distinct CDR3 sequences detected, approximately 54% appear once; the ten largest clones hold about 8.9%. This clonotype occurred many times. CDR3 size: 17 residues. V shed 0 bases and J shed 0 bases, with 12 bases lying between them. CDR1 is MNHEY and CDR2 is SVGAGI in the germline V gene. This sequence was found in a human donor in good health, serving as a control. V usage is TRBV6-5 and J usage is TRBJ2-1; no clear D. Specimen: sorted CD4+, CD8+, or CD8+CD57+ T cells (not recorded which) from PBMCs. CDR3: CASSYSIVSPSYNEQFF. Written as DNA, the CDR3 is TGTGCCAGCAGTTACTCGATCGTCAGCCCCTCCTACAATGAGCAGTTCTTC.